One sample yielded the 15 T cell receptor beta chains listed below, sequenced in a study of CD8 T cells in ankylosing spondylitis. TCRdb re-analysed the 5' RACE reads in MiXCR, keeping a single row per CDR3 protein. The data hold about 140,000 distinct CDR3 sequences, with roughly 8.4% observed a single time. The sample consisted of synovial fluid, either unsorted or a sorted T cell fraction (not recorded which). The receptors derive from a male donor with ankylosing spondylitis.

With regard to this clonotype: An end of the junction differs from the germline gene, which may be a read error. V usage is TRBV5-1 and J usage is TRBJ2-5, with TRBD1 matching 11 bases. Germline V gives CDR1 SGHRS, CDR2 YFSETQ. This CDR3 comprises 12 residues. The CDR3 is CASSSESGQGDF. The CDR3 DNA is TGCGCCAGCAGCTCAGAATCGGGACAGGGGGACTTC. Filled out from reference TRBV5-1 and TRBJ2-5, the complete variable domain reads KAGVTQTPRYLIKTRGQQVTLSCSPISGHRSVSWYQQTPGQGLQFLFEYFSETQRNKGNFPGRFSGRQFSNSRSEMNVSTLELGDSALYLCASSSESGQGDFGPGTRLLVL.

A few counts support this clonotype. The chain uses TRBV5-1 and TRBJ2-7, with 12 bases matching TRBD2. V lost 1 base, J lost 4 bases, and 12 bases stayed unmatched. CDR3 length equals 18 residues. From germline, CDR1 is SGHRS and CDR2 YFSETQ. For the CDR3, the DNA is TGCGCCAGCAGCTTGACTGGACTAGCGGGGAGAGGGGGTTACGAGCAGTACTTC. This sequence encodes CASSLTGLAGRGGYEQYF.

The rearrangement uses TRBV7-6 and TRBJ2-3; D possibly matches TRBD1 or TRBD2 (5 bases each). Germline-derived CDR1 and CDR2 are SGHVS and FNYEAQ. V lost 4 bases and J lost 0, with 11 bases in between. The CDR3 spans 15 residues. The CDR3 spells CASSSRDPSTDTQYF. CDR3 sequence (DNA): TGTGCCAGCAGCTCCCGGGACCCTAGCACAGATACGCAGTATTTT.

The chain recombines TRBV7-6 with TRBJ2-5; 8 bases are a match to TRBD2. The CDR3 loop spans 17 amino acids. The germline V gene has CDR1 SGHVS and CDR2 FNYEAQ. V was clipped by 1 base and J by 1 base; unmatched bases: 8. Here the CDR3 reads CASSLGRGGIFQETQYF. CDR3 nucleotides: TGTGCCAGCAGCTTAGGCCGGGGGGGTATATTCCAAGAGACCCAGTACTTC.

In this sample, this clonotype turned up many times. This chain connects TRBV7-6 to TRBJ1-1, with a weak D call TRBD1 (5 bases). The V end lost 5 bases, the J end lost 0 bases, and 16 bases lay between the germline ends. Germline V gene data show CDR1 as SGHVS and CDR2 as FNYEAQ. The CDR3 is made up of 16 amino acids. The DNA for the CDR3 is TGTGCCAGCAGCCGCACCGGGGGACTTATGAACACTGAAGCTTTCTTT. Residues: CASSRTGGLMNTEAFF.

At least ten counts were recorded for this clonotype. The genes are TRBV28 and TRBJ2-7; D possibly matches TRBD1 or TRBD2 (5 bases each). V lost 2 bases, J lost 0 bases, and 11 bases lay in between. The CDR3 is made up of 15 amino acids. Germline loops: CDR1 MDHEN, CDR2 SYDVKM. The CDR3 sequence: CASSLVGTSSYEQYF. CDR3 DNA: TGTGCCAGCAGTTTAGTAGGGACGAGCTCCTACGAGCAGTACTTC.

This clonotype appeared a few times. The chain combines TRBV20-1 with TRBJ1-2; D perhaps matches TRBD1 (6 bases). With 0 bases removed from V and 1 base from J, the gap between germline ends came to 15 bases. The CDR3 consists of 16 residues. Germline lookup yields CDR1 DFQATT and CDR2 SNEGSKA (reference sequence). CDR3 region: CSARDWAGDGNYGYTF. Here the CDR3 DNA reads TGCAGTGCTAGAGATTGGGCAGGGGATGGTAACTATGGCTACACCTTC.

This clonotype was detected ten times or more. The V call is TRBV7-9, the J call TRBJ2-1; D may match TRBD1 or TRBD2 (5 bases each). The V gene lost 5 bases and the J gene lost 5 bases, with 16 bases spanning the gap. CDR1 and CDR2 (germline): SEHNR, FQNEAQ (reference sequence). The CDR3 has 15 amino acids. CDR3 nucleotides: TGTGCCAGCAGCCTCCGGGGCGTAGGGGACAATGAGCAGTTCTTC. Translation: CASSLRGVGDNEQFF.

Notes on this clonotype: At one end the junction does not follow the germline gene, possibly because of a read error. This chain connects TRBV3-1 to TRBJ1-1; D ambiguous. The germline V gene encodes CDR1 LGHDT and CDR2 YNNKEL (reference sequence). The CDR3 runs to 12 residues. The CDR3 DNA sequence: TGTGCCAGCACCCAACGGGGCACTGAAGCTTTCTTT. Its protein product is CASTQRGTEAFF.

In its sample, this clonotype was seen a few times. CDR3 loop: CASSSGRDSSYEQYF. CDR3 bases: TGTGCCAGCAGCTCTGGCCGGGACAGCTCCTACGAGCAGTACTTC. The rearrangement uses TRBV7-2 and TRBJ2-7, with 7 bases matching TRBD1. Germline CDR1 is SGHTA and CDR2 is FQGNSA. The ends lost 4 bases at V and 0 bases at J; junction bases unmatched: 6. The CDR3 has 15 amino acids.

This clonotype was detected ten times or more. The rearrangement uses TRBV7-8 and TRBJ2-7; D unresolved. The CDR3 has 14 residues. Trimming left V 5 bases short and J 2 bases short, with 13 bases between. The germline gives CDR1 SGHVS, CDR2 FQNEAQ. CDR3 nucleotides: TGTGCCAGCAGCACCCGGACGGAAACCTACGAGCAGTACTTC. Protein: CASSTRTETYEQYF.

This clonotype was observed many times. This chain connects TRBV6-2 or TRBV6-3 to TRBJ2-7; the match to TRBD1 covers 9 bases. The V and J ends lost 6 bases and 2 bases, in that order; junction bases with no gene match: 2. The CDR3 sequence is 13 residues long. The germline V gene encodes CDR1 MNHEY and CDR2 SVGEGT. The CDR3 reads CASRRQGAYEQYF. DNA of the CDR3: TGTGCCAGCAGGAGACAGGGGGCCTACGAGCAGTACTTC.

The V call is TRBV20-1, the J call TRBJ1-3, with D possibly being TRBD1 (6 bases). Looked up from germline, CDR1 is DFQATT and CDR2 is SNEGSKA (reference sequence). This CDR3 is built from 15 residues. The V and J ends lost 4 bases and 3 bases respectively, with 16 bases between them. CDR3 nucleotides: TGCAGTGCTACCGGACAGCTCCTGATTGGAAACACCATATATTTT. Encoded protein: CSATGQLLIGNTIYF.

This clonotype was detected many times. This CDR3 reads CASSLDTGSPEQYF. In nucleotides, the CDR3 is TGCGCCAGCAGCTTGGATACTGGGTCTCCCGAGCAGTACTTC. The chain joins TRBV5-1 to TRBJ2-7, with D hard to call. V lost 0 bases to trimming and J lost 6 bases, with 13 bases between them. CDR1 and CDR2 (germline): SGHRS, YFSETQ. The CDR3 contains 14 residues. Filled out from reference TRBV5-1 and TRBJ2-7, the complete variable domain reads KAGVTQTPRYLIKTRGQQVTLSCSPISGHRSVSWYQQTPGQGLQFLFEYFSETQRNKGNFPGRFSGRQFSNSRSEMNVSTLELGDSALYLCASSLDTGSPEQYFGPGTRLTVT.

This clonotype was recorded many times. The CDR3 region has the DNA TGTGCCAGCCGTAGGGGGGCCGGAAACACCATATATTTT. Protein product: CASRRGAGNTIYF. The chain is built from TRBV7-2 and TRBJ1-3, with a possible D match to TRBD1 (6 bases). Per the germline V gene, CDR1 is SGHTA and CDR2 is FQGNSA. The ends were cut back, 8 bases at V and 4 bases at J, with 12 bases in the middle. This CDR3 region has 13 residues. Complete variable domain (other parts from reference TRBV7-2 and TRBJ1-3): GAGVSQSPSNKVTEKGKDVELRCDPISGHTALYWYRQSLGQGLEFLIYFQGNSAPDKSGLPSDRFSAERTGGSVSTLTIQRTQQEDSAVYLCASRRGAGNTIYFGEGSWLTVV.